The rows below give T cell receptor beta chains drawn from one sample of a study of response to subunit inactivated influenza vaccine. TCRdb analysed the RT-PCR reads with MiXCR anew, one entry per CDR3 protein. The sample carries more than 500,000 distinct CDR3 sequences, around 11% recorded once. These sequences were also reported in another study, on T cells expressing NK-cell markers.

The sample was PBMCs from blood, taken on the day of vaccination. The receptor set was obtained from a man aged 50 to 59 who received an inactivated influenza vaccine. Each CDR3 is given with its conserved first and last residue. D genes are given only for firm matches. Only part of the rows carry a size: once, few, many, or a class if the clone is expanded.

v_gene: TRBV29-1
abundance: many
d_gene: NA
j_gene: TRBJ1-1
CDR3nt: TGCAGCGTTGTTGGGGCGGGGACCACTGAAGCTTTCTTT
CDR3aa: CSVVGAGTTEAFF

v_gene: TRBV15
abundance: few
d_gene: NA
j_gene: TRBJ2-7
CDR3nt: TGTGCCACCAGCAGAGAACTGGGGTTCTACGAGCAGTACTTC
CDR3aa: CATSRELGFYEQYF

v_gene: TRBV3-1
abundance: NA
d_gene: NA
j_gene: TRBJ2-7
CDR3nt: TGTGCCAGCAGCCATACAAGGGGCACCTCTTTGCGCGAGCAGTACTTC
CDR3aa: CASSHTRGTSLREQYF

v_gene: TRBV7-2
abundance: NA
d_gene: TRBD1
j_gene: TRBJ2-3
CDR3nt: TGTGCCAGCAGTTTACAGGGGGTCAGCACAGATACGCAGTATTTT
CDR3aa: CASSLQGVSTDTQYF

v_gene: TRBV7-2
abundance: few
d_gene: TRBD2
j_gene: TRBJ2-7
CDR3nt: TGTGCCAGCAGCCGCGGACTAGCGGGAATTTACGAGCAGTACTTC
CDR3aa: CASSRGLAGIYEQYF

v_gene: TRBV29-1
abundance: few
d_gene: TRBD2
j_gene: TRBJ2-3
CDR3nt: TGCAGCGTTGAGCCCACGGGACTAGCGGGAGTCGAGGATACGCAGTATTTT
CDR3aa: CSVEPTGLAGVEDTQYF

v_gene: TRBV11-2
abundance: many
d_gene: TRBD2
j_gene: TRBJ2-1
CDR3nt: TGTGCCAGCAGGGAGCGGGAGTACTACAATGAGCAGTTCTTC
CDR3aa: CASREREYYNEQFF

v_gene: TRBV7-9
abundance: few
d_gene: TRBD2
j_gene: TRBJ2-7
CDR3nt: TGTGCCAGCAGCTCTATAGCGGGGGCCTTCTACGAGCAGTACTTC
CDR3aa: CASSSIAGAFYEQYF

v_gene: TRBV12-3/TRBV12-4
abundance: NA
d_gene: TRBD1
j_gene: TRBJ2-5
CDR3nt: TGTGCCAGCAGGACCGGGACAGGAGTTGAGACCCAGTACTTC
CDR3aa: CASRTGTGVETQYF

v_gene: TRBV4-3
abundance: NA
d_gene: NA
j_gene: TRBJ2-5
CDR3nt: TGCGCCAGCAGCCAAGAGATAGGGGTGGAGACCCAGTACTTC
CDR3aa: CASSQEIGVETQYF

v_gene: TRBV7-9
abundance: NA
d_gene: NA
j_gene: TRBJ1-1
CDR3nt: TGTGCCAGCGGTCGGGGGAACACTGAAGCTTTCTTT
CDR3aa: CASGRGNTEAFF

v_gene: TRBV7-2
abundance: few
d_gene: NA
j_gene: TRBJ1-2
CDR3nt: TGTGCCAGCAGCTTAGCAACAGGGCCAAAGTACTATGGCTACACCTTC
CDR3aa: CASSLATGPKYYGYTF

v_gene: TRBV7-9
abundance: few
d_gene: NA
j_gene: TRBJ2-2
CDR3nt: TGTGCCAGCAGCGATACCACAGGGACTAACACCGGGGAGCTGTTTTTT
CDR3aa: CASSDTTGTNTGELFF

v_gene: TRBV12-3/TRBV12-4
abundance: many
d_gene: TRBD1
j_gene: TRBJ2-1
CDR3nt: TGTGCCAGCAGGGGAAGAACGGGACAGGGGAACAATGAGCAGTTCTTC
CDR3aa: CASRGRTGQGNNEQFF

v_gene: TRBV12-3/TRBV12-4
abundance: many
d_gene: TRBD2
j_gene: TRBJ2-7
CDR3nt: TGTGCCAGCAGTTTGGGACTAGTTGGTGGTGTCGACGAGCAGTACTTC
CDR3aa: CASSLGLVGGVDEQYF

v_gene: TRBV6-5
abundance: NA
d_gene: NA
j_gene: TRBJ2-1
CDR3nt: TGTGCCAGCAGTTACAGTTGGGGCGGCGGGCTTCCGAATGAGCAGTTCTTC
CDR3aa: CASSYSWGGGLPNEQFF

v_gene: TRBV7-9
abundance: few
d_gene: NA
j_gene: TRBJ2-7
CDR3nt: TGTGCCAGCAGCTCTTCCAACTGGGCCTACGAGCAGTACTTC
CDR3aa: CASSSSNWAYEQYF

v_gene: TRBV19
abundance: NA
d_gene: TRBD2
j_gene: TRBJ2-7
CDR3nt: TGTGCCAGTAGTAAGGGACTAGCGGGGGTCTCCTACGAGCAGTACTTC
CDR3aa: CASSKGLAGVSYEQYF

v_gene: TRBV5-1
abundance: few
d_gene: NA
j_gene: TRBJ1-2
CDR3nt: TGCGCCAGCAGCTTGCTGCCCAGGGGCCGGGACTATGGCTACACCTTC
CDR3aa: CASSLLPRGRDYGYTF

v_gene: TRBV20-1
abundance: many
d_gene: NA
j_gene: TRBJ2-3
CDR3nt: TGCAGTGCTAGCGGGAGTTCTGATACGCAGTATTTT
CDR3aa: CSASGSSDTQYF

v_gene: TRBV10-3
abundance: NA
d_gene: TRBD1
j_gene: TRBJ2-2
CDR3nt: TGTGCCATCAGTGGAGGGACAGGGACCGGGGAGCTGTTTTTT
CDR3aa: CAISGGTGTGELFF

v_gene: TRBV11-2
abundance: many
d_gene: NA
j_gene: TRBJ2-1
CDR3nt: TGTGCCAGCAGCTCCCTCAGATGGCCAAATGAGCAGTTCTTC
CDR3aa: CASSSLRWPNEQFF

v_gene: TRBV29-1
abundance: NA
d_gene: NA
j_gene: TRBJ2-7
CDR3nt: TGCAGCGTTGGATCGGGTTACGAGCAGTACTTC
CDR3aa: CSVGSGYEQYF

v_gene: TRBV24-1
abundance: NA
d_gene: NA
j_gene: TRBJ2-3
CDR3nt: TGTGCCACCAGTGGCGGGACACCCTTAACCCGTGGGATGACAGATACGCAGTATTTT
CDR3aa: CATSGGTPLTRGMTDTQYF

v_gene: TRBV28
abundance: few
d_gene: TRBD2
j_gene: TRBJ2-5
CDR3nt: TGTGCCAGCAGTTCAGGGACTAGTAGTCAAGAGACCCAGTACTTC
CDR3aa: CASSSGTSSQETQYF

v_gene: TRBV5-1
abundance: NA
d_gene: NA
j_gene: TRBJ2-6
CDR3nt: TGCGCCAGCCGAGAGGCATACAGACGCCTCTCTGGGGCCAACGTCCTGACTTTC
CDR3aa: CASREAYRRLSGANVLTF

v_gene: TRBV9
abundance: NA
d_gene: NA
j_gene: TRBJ2-2
CDR3nt: TGTGCCAGCAGCCCCTTAGACCAAAACACCGGGGAGCTGTTTTTT
CDR3aa: CASSPLDQNTGELFF

v_gene: TRBV27
abundance: few
d_gene: NA
j_gene: TRBJ2-1
CDR3nt: TGTGCCAGCAGTTATAGGCCTAGCGAATGGTATGAGCAGTTCTTC
CDR3aa: CASSYRPSEWYEQFF

v_gene: TRBV10-3
abundance: NA
d_gene: NA
j_gene: TRBJ2-5
CDR3nt: TGTGCCACCAGCCTATACGGGGCTCGGGAGACCCAGTACTTC
CDR3aa: CATSLYGARETQYF

v_gene: TRBV5-1
abundance: few
d_gene: NA
j_gene: TRBJ1-3
CDR3nt: TGCGCCAGCAGCCGAATAGGGGAGCGGACTGGAAACACCATATATTTT
CDR3aa: CASSRIGERTGNTIYF

v_gene: TRBV19
abundance: NA
d_gene: NA
j_gene: TRBJ2-3
CDR3nt: TGTGCCAGTAGGCCCTGGGACTCTAAGGACATCACAGATACGCAGTATTTT
CDR3aa: CASRPWDSKDITDTQYF

v_gene: TRBV4-3
abundance: many
d_gene: NA
j_gene: TRBJ2-2
CDR3nt: TGCGCCAGCAGCCAAGCCACGGTGAACACCGGGGAGCTGTTTTTT
CDR3aa: CASSQATVNTGELFF

v_gene: TRBV20-1
abundance: NA
d_gene: NA
j_gene: TRBJ2-1
CDR3nt: TGCAGTGCTCCCCCCTACCTTTGTGACAATGAGCAGTTCTTC
CDR3aa: CSAPPYLCDNEQFF

v_gene: TRBV24-1
abundance: few
d_gene: NA
j_gene: TRBJ2-3
CDR3nt: TGTGCCACCAGTGATTTGCCGGGACACCTGCCCACAGATACGCAGTATTTT
CDR3aa: CATSDLPGHLPTDTQYF

v_gene: TRBV5-1
abundance: many
d_gene: NA
j_gene: TRBJ2-7
CDR3nt: TGCGCCAGCAGCCTTCAGGGTCAGGGCTACGAGCAGTACTTC
CDR3aa: CASSLQGQGYEQYF

v_gene: TRBV10-3
abundance: many
d_gene: NA
j_gene: TRBJ2-2
CDR3nt: TGTGCCACCAGCGCTAACACGAACACCGGGGAGCTGTTTTTT
CDR3aa: CATSANTNTGELFF

v_gene: TRBV12-3/TRBV12-4
abundance: NA
d_gene: NA
j_gene: TRBJ2-7
CDR3nt: TGTGCCGACACGACGCGGGACGGACACTACGAGCAGTACTTC
CDR3aa: CADTTRDGHYEQYF

v_gene: TRBV7-9
abundance: many
d_gene: TRBD1
j_gene: TRBJ1-4
CDR3nt: TGTGCCAGCAGCTGGGGACAGGTTAAGGATGAAAAACTGTTTTTT
CDR3aa: CASSWGQVKDEKLFF

v_gene: TRBV27
abundance: NA
d_gene: TRBD1
j_gene: TRBJ2-3
CDR3nt: TGTGCCAGCAGTTTACAACAGGGGGCTATATATACGCAGTATTTT
CDR3aa: CASSLQQGAIYTQYF

v_gene: TRBV2
abundance: few
d_gene: NA
j_gene: TRBJ2-5
CDR3nt: TGTGCCAGCAGGAAAGGAGTGGGGTACCAAGAGACCCAGTACTTC
CDR3aa: CASRKGVGYQETQYF

v_gene: TRBV12-3/TRBV12-4
abundance: NA
d_gene: NA
j_gene: TRBJ2-3
CDR3nt: TGTGCCAGCACCTCCGGGAGTACGCAGTATTTT
CDR3aa: CASTSGSTQYF